The entry below gives a single TCR beta chain sequence along with its context. What it recognizes is unknown. This entry belongs to a study of identical twins. Study outcomes and limitations: Because invariant MAIT and iNKT cells could be present, zero-insertion analyses could be partly confounded. Insertions were reduced in abundant cord blood beta clonotypes but not in memory repertoires.

MiXCR, applied by TCRdb to the 5' RACE reads, yields one record per CDR3 protein. Of about 550,000 distinct CDR3 sequences listed, approximately 20% are singletons. The V gene's germline CDR1 is SGDLS and CDR2 YYNGEE. This CDR3 region has 14 residues. V shed 2 bases and J shed 3 bases, with 11 bases lying between them. A further study also used this sample, focusing on yellow fever vaccine responses in identical twins.

The clonotype comes from a woman younger than 35 in good health. J is TRBJ1-1 and V is TRBV9, with D unresolved. Source material: CD4+ T cells sorted from blood. The CDR3: CASSVGREHTEAFF. For the CDR3, the DNA is TGTGCCAGCAGCGTGGGAAGAGAGCACACTGAAGCTTTCTTT.